This is a list of T cell receptor beta chains from one sample in a study of draining lymph node invasion in breast cancer. TCRdb called the bulk RNA-seq reads again in MiXCR, with one record for every CDR3 protein. The sample includes 1,200 or so distinct CDR3 sequences, approximately 60% of them seen just once. The sequencing sample was made of sorted memory Tregs from a lymph node. All receptors come from a female donor with luminal breast cancer. Both conserved end residues are part of each CDR3. Fields, in order: J gene, V gene, CDR3 protein.

J: TRBJ2-7
V: TRBV20-1
CDR3: CSARDSTNYEQYF

J: TRBJ2-5
V: TRBV18
CDR3: CASSPGRRGETQYF

J: TRBJ1-2
V: TRBV5-4
CDR3: CASSKDPGRYGYTF

J: TRBJ1-1
V: TRBV27
CDR3: CASSFTRNTEAFF

J: TRBJ1-1
V: TRBV11-1
CDR3: CASSLPGGGAFF

J: TRBJ1-1
V: TRBV12-3/TRBV12-4
CDR3: CASSLKGNTEAFF

J: TRBJ1-6
V: TRBV28
CDR3: CASMGQEHIGNSPLHF

J: TRBJ2-1
V: TRBV7-9
CDR3: CASSLRLPLDRGNEQFF

J: TRBJ2-1
V: TRBV6-2/TRBV6-3
CDR3: CASMLYNEQFF

J: TRBJ1-1
V: TRBV28
CDR3: CASRLGGGQGPNTEAFF

J: TRBJ1-1
V: TRBV10-2
CDR3: CASRADRANTEAFF

J: TRBJ1-4
V: TRBV9
CDR3: CASSVGTANEKLFF

J: TRBJ1-2
V: TRBV6-1
CDR3: CASSITGFTYGYTF

J: TRBJ1-3
V: TRBV6-5
CDR3: CASSYSIFAFGNTIYF

J: TRBJ1-1
V: TRBV19
CDR3: CASLTKNTEAFF

J: TRBJ1-5
V: TRBV19
CDR3: CASSLDGTFSNQPQHF

J: TRBJ2-3
V: TRBV11-2
CDR3: CASSLDAWSTDTQYF

J: TRBJ1-5
V: TRBV6-1
CDR3: CASSTAYSNQPQHF

J: TRBJ1-1
V: TRBV15
CDR3: CATSRYPGGGSSNTEAFF

J: TRBJ1-1
V: TRBV7-6
CDR3: CASSLVPTQNTEAFF

J: TRBJ1-2
V: TRBV9
CDR3: CASSPRGQGRTGYTF

J: TRBJ2-5
V: TRBV6-1
CDR3: CASSEAGVTQYF

J: TRBJ1-4
V: TRBV7-9
CDR3: CASSATGLAEKPFF

J: TRBJ1-1
V: TRBV6-1
CDR3: CASSTGPKAFF

J: TRBJ2-7
V: TRBV20-1
CDR3: CSASIRAGDEQYF

J: TRBJ1-1
V: TRBV9
CDR3: CASSPLLGGGEAFF

J: TRBJ1-1
V: TRBV6-5
CDR3: CASRETGVNTEAFF

J: TRBJ1-2
V: TRBV4-1
CDR3: CASSHDYLRGDYGYTF

J: TRBJ2-3
V: TRBV5-1
CDR3: CASSFMGYDTQYF

J: TRBJ1-2
V: TRBV5-1
CDR3: CASSDTTGPTNYGYTF

J: TRBJ1-1
V: TRBV11-2
CDR3: CASTEISGAGTEAFF

J: TRBJ2-5
V: TRBV20-1
CDR3: CSARDDWTGAETQYF

J: TRBJ2-2
V: TRBV19
CDR3: CASSIRGRRNTGELFF

J: TRBJ1-1
V: TRBV4-1
CDR3: CASSQGQGVAFF

J: TRBJ1-1
V: TRBV5-1
CDR3: CASSETGDEGEAFF

J: TRBJ1-1
V: TRBV19
CDR3: CASSTLTYTEAFF

J: TRBJ1-5
V: TRBV19
CDR3: CASREGGIKNQPQHF

J: TRBJ1-6
V: TRBV7-8
CDR3: CASSLGQIYNSPLHF

J: TRBJ1-2
V: TRBV5-6
CDR3: CASSLRRANYGYTF

J: TRBJ2-7
V: TRBV12-3/TRBV12-4
CDR3: CASSTDTGTYEQYF

J: TRBJ1-5
V: TRBV9
CDR3: CASSVGEGTYANQPQHF

J: TRBJ2-5
V: TRBV20-1
CDR3: CSATPGLAKETQYF

J: TRBJ1-5
V: TRBV28
CDR3: CASSLSWDRAGNQPQHF

J: TRBJ2-7
V: TRBV3-1
CDR3: CASSQGVFDEQYF